In this sample, the clone carrying this TCR beta chain turned up a few times. What it binds is not known. Trimming took 5 bases from V and 7 from J; bases not matched to a gene: 9. The CDR3 is 15 residues long. Germline-derived CDR1 and CDR2 are SGDLS and YYNGEE. This sample is part of a study of T cell clones after liver transplantation. Study at large: Tolerant meant at least one year fully off immunosuppression without liver enzymes above twice normal.

Regarding the study as a whole: Conclusions were preliminary, with small, heterogeneous patient groups.

CD3+CD4+ and CD3+CD8+ cells were FACS-sorted from thawed unstimulated PBMCs. TCRdb keeps only in-frame clones here, not all; method: immunoSEQ multiplex PCR. The data contain more than 7,500 clones, almost 80% of them singletons. The material was CD8+ T cells from blood, obtained at the 22-month timepoint. The origin of this receptor is a human patient who received a liver transplant. Some T cells may be the graft donor's. The chain employs TRBV9 and TRBJ2-2; 9 bases agree with TRBD2. CDR3 region: CASSASGVRGGELFF. For the CDR3, the DNA is TGTGCCAGCAGTGCTAGCGGGGTCAGGGGCGGGGAGCTGTTTTTT. Drawing the rest from reference TRBV9 and TRBJ2-2, the complete variable domain is DSGVTQTPKHLITATGQRVTLRCSPRSGDLSVYWYQQSLDQGLQFLIQYYNGEERAKGNILERFSAQQFPDLHSELNLSSLELGDSALYFCASSASGVRGGELFFGEGSRLTVL.